These 8 T cell receptor beta chains came from one sample sequenced in a study of radiation and T cells in renal cell carcinoma. Noted time point: baseline pretreatment blood. The sample's treatment: 15 Gy SBRT to primary tumor, nephrectomy 4 weeks later. TCRdb keeps only in-frame clones here, not all; method: immunoSEQ multiplex PCR. The profile shows 140,000 to 150,000 clones, 88% of them singletons. This specimen consisted of blood, obtained from a patient whose treatment included radiotherapy and nephrectomy. These receptors came from a woman between 65 and 79 years old with renal cell carcinoma.

This chain joins TRBV19 and TRBJ1-1, with TRBD1 as a possible D gene (5 bases). The CDR3 runs to 13 residues. V was pared by 4 bases and J by 1 base, with 7 bases between. The germline V gene has CDR1 LNHDA and CDR2 SQIVND (reference sequence). The CDR3 reads CASSTRENTEAFF. DNA of the CDR3: TGTGCCAGTAGTACCAGGGAGAACACTGAAGCTTTCTTT.

The chain couples TRBV5-6 to TRBJ2-5; D assignment may be TRBD1 or TRBD2 (5 bases each). Deletions cut 4 bases from V and 4 bases from J, with 14 bases between. CDR3 length: 14 residues. The germline gives CDR1 SGHDT, CDR2 YYEEEE. The CDR3 here is CASSLERGGETQYF. The CDR3 DNA reads as TGTGCCAGCAGCCTCGAGAGGGGCGGAGAGACCCAGTACTTC.

V gene TRBV7-2 combines with J gene TRBJ2-1, with 12 bases identical to TRBD2. The CDR3 covers 15 residues. Germline lookup yields CDR1 SGHTA and CDR2 FQGNSA. The trim removed 3 bases at V and 6 bases at J, leaving 3 bases unmatched. The CDR3 reads CASSLGGLAGNEQFF. The CDR3 DNA reads TGTGCCAGCAGCTTGGGGGGACTAGCGGGCAATGAGCAGTTCTTC.

The chain recombines TRBV4-3 with TRBJ2-3, with 13 bases that match TRBD2. CDR1 and CDR2 (germline): LGHNA, YSLEER. CDR3 length: 18 residues. V trimming: 0 bases; J trimming: 2 bases; junction bases outside the gene matches: 5. The DNA for the CDR3 is TGCGCCAGCAGCCAAGATATTGGACTAGCGGGGGCCACAGATACGCAGTATTTT. Translation: CASSQDIGLAGATDTQYF.

CDR3: CASSEGLAGAAYEQYF. CDR3 coding DNA: TGTGCCAGTAGTGAAGGGCTAGCGGGGGCCGCCTACGAGCAGTACTTC. The chain carries TRBV19 and TRBJ2-7; 10 bases map to TRBD2. J lost 2 bases, V lost 5 bases, and 9 bases had no gene match. Germline CDR1 is LNHDA and CDR2 is SQIVND (reference sequence). This CDR3 region has 16 residues.

The J gene is TRBJ1-2, the V gene TRBV5-1, with D unclear. V dropped 0 bases and J dropped 1 base, with 7 bases sitting between them. The CDR3 length is 14 residues. Per the germline V gene, CDR1 is SGHRS and CDR2 is YFSETQ. The CDR3 DNA reads TGCGCCAGCAGCTTGGCTGGGAGTAACTATGGCTACACCTTC. Translating gives CASSLAGSNYGYTF.

The chain couples TRBV9 to TRBJ1-1; no definite D call. CDR1 and CDR2 (germline): SGDLS, YYNGEE. This CDR3 contains 14 residues. The V gene lost 4 bases and the J gene lost 5 bases, with 15 bases spanning the gap. The CDR3: CASSQTGAVTEAFF. The CDR3, as DNA: TGTGCCAGCAGCCAGACCGGAGCGGTGACTGAAGCTTTCTTT.

The chain uses TRBV19 and TRBJ2-3; D not resolved. CDR1 and CDR2 from the germline V gene are LNHDA and SQIVND (reference sequence). V lost 8 bases to trimming and J lost 6 bases, with 12 bases between them. The CDR3 contains 12 residues. DNA for the CDR3: TGTGCCAGTGGTAGGAGTCGCGATACGCAGTATTTT. Amino acid sequence: CASGRSRDTQYF.